This T cell receptor (beta chain) was documented in a study of blood T cell repertoires in COVID-19. Study details: Some COVID-19 samples were acute and others convalescent; all came from the United States, Italy and Spain. T cells, B-cell-depleted T cells, or PBMCs provided the cDNA or gDNA that served as material.

Assay used: immunoSEQ multiplex PCR; TCRdb lists only in-frame clones, some missing. The sample records tens of thousands of clones, about 81% being singletons. The sequencing sample was made of peripheral blood. The receptor's source is a human donor in a cohort sampled during active COVID-19.

The chain's CDR3 is CASSDSLQDEQFF. For the CDR3, the DNA is TGTGCCAGCAGTGACTCCTTACAGGATGAGCAGTTCTTC. This chain links TRBV6-4 with TRBJ2-1; possible D gene TRBD1, 5 bases. CDR1 MRHNA and CDR2 SNTAGT come from the germline V gene. The V end lost 0 bases, the J end lost 8 bases, and 8 bases lay between the germline ends. There are 13 residues in the CDR3.